The clone carrying this TCR beta chain has only a few counts. Its cognate antigen is unknown. This sample was taken from a study of blood T cells in healthy people across ages. Across the study: Through template switching, about one barcoded beta molecule was captured per two T cells, as measured in model experiments.

A second PCR, run for roughly 7 to 12 cycles, used a sample-barcoded 5' primer plus a J-beta primer mix. TCRdb reprocessed the 5' RACE reads with MiXCR, giving one entry per CDR3 protein. The sample lists about 1.6 million distinct CDR3 sequences, approximately 32% seen once, with approximately 10% in the top ten. Germline CDR1 LGHDT, CDR2 YNNKEL (reference sequence). Trimming took 3 bases from V and 0 from J, leaving 13 bases between them. The CDR3 runs to 16 residues. Study-wide findings and caveats: With naive T cell percentage, TCR beta diversity showed a strong correlation. Changes seen in expanded clonotypes were possibly confounded by donor CMV status left unknown.

A minimum of 6.5 million PBMCs was isolated per sample. This TCR derives from a woman in her 30s in good health. Sequenced: blood. The V and J genes are TRBV3-1 and TRBJ2-3; perhaps TRBD2 as D (6 bases). The CDR3: CASSHEPGLSTDTQYF. The CDR3 DNA sequence: TGTGCCAGCAGCCACGAACCGGGACTTAGCACAGATACGCAGTATTTT.